Following are 14 T cell receptor beta chains from one sample sequenced in a study of cytomegalovirus exposure and HLA in healthy donors. This PCR relied on a set of 60 Vbeta primers and 13 Jbeta primers. The table came from immunoSEQ multiplex PCR; TCRdb's copy has only in-frame clones and leaves some out. The sample includes around 130,000 clones, 80% seen only once; the top ten take roughly 4%. Sequenced input: PBMCs. These receptors originate from a woman between 35 and 50 years old in good health and CMV-seronegative.

V gene TRBV23-1 combines with J gene TRBJ2-5; D is possibly TRBD1 (5 bases). TRBV23-1 is designated an ORF whose function remains uncertain. V shed 0 bases and J shed 3 bases, with 8 bases lying between them. CDR3 size: 14 residues. CDR3 protein: CASSQSCREETQYF. The CDR3 DNA is TGCGCCAGCAGTCAATCTTGCAGGGAAGAGACCCAGTACTTC.

V gene TRBV11-2 combines with J gene TRBJ2-3; 8 bases fit TRBD2. From germline, CDR1 is SGHAT and CDR2 FQNNGV. J lost 3 bases, V lost 5 bases, and 7 bases had no gene match. The CDR3 runs to 15 residues. CDR3 DNA sequence: TGTGCCAGCAGCCCGGGCCGGGGGGGGACAGATACGCAGTATTTT. This encodes CASSPGRGGTDTQYF.

This rearrangement joins TRBV6-8 to TRBJ2-2; D unresolved. Germline CDR1 is MNHGY and CDR2 is SAAAGT. CDR3 size: 13 residues. The V end lost 9 bases, the J end lost 7 bases, and 15 bases lay between the germline ends. The CDR3 DNA sequence: TGTGCCAGTACCCCTCGTCGGGTCGGGGAGCTGTTTTTT. It yields the protein CASTPRRVGELFF.

The chain combines TRBV6-5 with TRBJ2-5; D is possibly TRBD2 (6 bases). This CDR3 has 15 residues. The ends were cut back, 2 bases at V and 4 bases at J, with 14 bases in the middle. CDR1 MNHEY and CDR2 SVGAGI come from the germline V gene. The CDR3 DNA follows: TGTGCCAGCAGTTACGAACTAGCCGCGGCAGAGACCCAGTACTTC. It codes for CASSYELAAAETQYF.

This clone showed up just once. The gene calls are TRBV7-9 and TRBJ2-1, with D perhaps matching TRBD2 (6 bases). The CDR3 has 13 residues. Trimming left V 5 bases short and J 8 bases short, with 13 bases between. Germline V gives CDR1 SEHNR, CDR2 FQNEAQ (reference sequence). The CDR3 sequence: CASSSSGGDEQFF. The CDR3 DNA sequence: TGTGCCAGCAGCAGCTCAGGAGGGGATGAGCAGTTCTTC.

The V call is TRBV5-1, the J call TRBJ1-1; D is uncertain. Germline loops: CDR1 SGHRS, CDR2 YFSETQ. The CDR3 length is 16 residues. V lost 3 bases, J lost 5 bases, and 20 bases lay in between. In nucleotides, the CDR3 is TGCGCCAGCAGCTCGCAGACGGGCGGGGATGGGACTGAAGCTTTCTTT. Amino acids: CASSSQTGGDGTEAFF.

The chain recombines TRBV16 with TRBJ1-5, with D possibly TRBD1 on 6 matching bases. CDR1 and CDR2 (germline): KGHSY, FQNENV. CDR3 length equals 14 residues. V dropped 2 bases and J dropped 5 bases, with 10 bases sitting between them. CDR3 in DNA: TGTGCCAGCAGCCAAGGGGACATCGATCAGCCCCAGCATTTT. Its protein is CASSQGDIDQPQHF. Complete variable domain (other parts from reference TRBV16 and TRBJ1-5): GEEVAQTPKHLVRGEGQKAKLYCAPIKGHSYVFWYQQVLKNEFKFLISFQNENVFDETGMPKERFSAKCLPNSPCSLEIQATKLEDSAVYFCASSQGDIDQPQHFGDGTRLSIL.

The chain couples TRBV14 to TRBJ2-3; TRBD2 might be the D (5 bases). The CDR3 totals 16 residues. The V end lost 4 bases, the J end lost 2 bases, and 16 bases lay between the germline ends. CDR1 and CDR2 (germline): SGHDN, FVKESK. The CDR3 region is CASSPRVIVSTDTQYF. For the CDR3, the DNA is TGTGCCAGCAGCCCGAGGGTTATCGTATCCACAGATACGCAGTATTTT.

This clone was counted a few times. The chain has TRBV25-1 and TRBJ2-1; D may be TRBD2 (5 bases). The CDR3 runs 11 residues. V was pared by 10 bases and J by 7 bases, with 11 bases between. Germline assignment: CDR1 MGHDK and CDR2 SYGVNS. This CDR3 reads CATYGENEQFF. CDR3 DNA: TGTGCCACGTACGGGGAGAATGAGCAGTTCTTC.

The V and J genes are TRBV27 and TRBJ1-4; D unresolved. The CDR3 is made up of 17 amino acids. Trimming pared 5 bases from V and 6 bases from J, leaving 22 bases between. CDR1 and CDR2 from the germline V gene are MNHEY and SMNVEV (reference sequence). The CDR3 reads CASSPGWGKGSDEKLFF. The DNA of the CDR3 is TGTGCCAGCAGTCCGGGGTGGGGAAAAGGTTCGGATGAAAAACTGTTTTTT.

The rearrangement uses TRBV5-1 and TRBJ1-1; possibly TRBD1 for D (6 bases). The CDR3 has 13 amino acids. Germline assignment: CDR1 SGHRS and CDR2 YFSETQ. V was pared by 5 bases and J by 1 base, with 9 bases between. Here the CDR3 reads CASRGTPNTEAFF. In DNA, the CDR3 is TGCGCCAGCAGGGGGACACCGAACACTGAAGCTTTCTTT. The variable domain in full, completed from reference TRBV5-1 and TRBJ1-1, reads KAGVTQTPRYLIKTRGQQVTLSCSPISGHRSVSWYQQTPGQGLQFLFEYFSETQRNKGNFPGRFSGRQFSNSRSEMNVSTLELGDSALYLCASRGTPNTEAFFGQGTRLTVV.

The chain recombines TRBV11-2 with TRBJ1-1, with unresolved D. Germline CDR1 reads SGHAT; CDR2 reads FQNNGV. The V end lost 2 bases, the J end lost 3 bases, and 4 bases lay between the germline ends. The CDR3 runs 12 residues. The CDR3 loop reads CASSLLYTEAFF. The CDR3 DNA follows: TGTGCCAGCAGCTTACTGTACACTGAAGCTTTCTTT.

V is TRBV4-3 and J is TRBJ2-1; 7 positions agree with TRBD2. The CDR3 sequence is 16 residues long. The germline gives CDR1 LGHNA, CDR2 YSLEER. With 1 base clipped from V and 0 bases from J, the junction kept 3 bases outside the gene matches. The CDR3 reads CASSQAPGGSYNEQFF. CDR3 nucleotides: TGCGCCAGCAGCCAAGCCCCGGGGGGCTCCTACAATGAGCAGTTCTTC.

The chain links TRBV28 to TRBJ1-6; 8 nucleotides align to TRBD1. There are 16 residues in the CDR3. The V and J ends lost 6 bases and 7 bases, in that order; junction bases with no gene match: 11. The germline V gene has CDR1 MDHEN and CDR2 SYDVKM. The CDR3 DNA reads as TGTGCCAGCAGCCCCAGGACAGGGCCGGGGAATTCACCCCTCCACTTT. This gives the protein CASSPRTGPGNSPLHF.